One and the same sample provided the 32 T cell receptor beta chains below, sequenced in a study of shared clonotypes between healthy human individuals (dated by TCRdb to the early 2020s). Libraries were made using the immunoSEQ multiplex PCR assay. Held by TCRdb, this immuneACCESS table contains in-frame sequences only and omits some clones. Under half of the omission traces to an unresolved V gene where checked; the cause of the rest is unknown. For this sample there are about 2.1 million clones; 85% to 95% appear just once. Together, the top ten hold under 2% of the sample. CD8 naive samples consisted of CD45RO-negative cells that were positively selected for CCR7, yielding a CD45RA+CCR7+ population without TemRA cells. The sequenced material came from naive CD8+ T cells from PBMCs. The sample's cell subset or site label, in plain terms: CD45RA+CCR7+. These receptors originate from a man between 18 and 29 years old in good health. Some clones in this sample may be carry-over from other donors' samples.

The rearrangement joins TRBV9 to TRBJ2-3; D gene ambiguous. The V end lost 0 bases, the J end lost 1 base, and 9 bases lay between the germline ends. This CDR3 is built from 15 residues. Germline-derived CDR1 and CDR2 are SGDLS and YYNGEE. CDR3 DNA: TGTGCCAGCAGCGTAGCGGGCACCCGCACAGATACGCAGTATTTT. Translated: CASSVAGTRTDTQYF. Full variable domain (remainder filled in from reference TRBV9 and TRBJ2-3): DSGVTQTPKHLITATGQRVTLRCSPRSGDLSVYWYQQSLDQGLQFLIQYYNGEERAKGNILERFSAQQFPDLHSELNLSSLELGDSALYFCASSVAGTRTDTQYFGPGTRLTVL.

V and J are TRBV10-3 and TRBJ1-2; D not certain. V lost 0 bases, J lost 3 bases, and 8 bases lay in between. CDR1 and CDR2 from the germline V gene are ENHRY and SYGVKD. This CDR3 is 14 amino acids long. CDR3 protein: CAISESGRDYGYTF. The DNA of the CDR3 is TGTGCCATCAGTGAGTCTGGGAGGGACTATGGCTACACCTTC.

The chain combines TRBV27 with TRBJ2-5; D may be TRBD2 (6 bases). Germline CDR1 is MNHEY and CDR2 is SMNVEV (reference sequence). V gave up 8 bases and J gave up 2 bases, with 18 bases separating them. This CDR3 is built from 15 residues. The CDR3 loop reads CASHARDSRQETQYF. The CDR3 DNA reads as TGTGCCAGCCACGCCCGGGACTCACGGCAAGAGACCCAGTACTTC.

Comment on this clone: The same CDR3 arises from other DNA sequences in this sample as well. This rearrangement joins TRBV9 to TRBJ2-7; 7 bases match TRBD2. Germline CDR1 is SGDLS and CDR2 is YYNGEE. Trimming removed 0 bases from V and 3 bases from J; junction bases left unmatched: 6. The CDR3 length is 15 residues. As DNA, the CDR3 is TGTGCCAGCAGCGTAGCTGGGGGGGGACTCTACGAGCAGTACTTC. Its translation: CASSVAGGGLYEQYF.

The chain carries TRBV11-2 and TRBJ2-7; D possibly uses TRBD1 or TRBD2 (5 bases each). Germline values: CDR1 SGHAT, CDR2 FQNNGV. The V and J ends lost 5 bases and 7 bases respectively, with 24 bases between them. This CDR3 is built from 16 residues. The DNA for the CDR3 is TGTGCCAGCAGCGCCCTCACTGGGGACCACTCTACTGAGCAGTACTTC. It translates to CASSALTGDHSTEQYF.

The chain carries TRBV19 and TRBJ1-5; possibly TRBD1 for D (6 bases). The length of the CDR3 is 15 residues. The germline V and J ends were trimmed by 11 bases and 7 bases, with 24 bases remaining between them. Per germline, CDR1 LNHDA and CDR2 SQIVND (reference sequence). DNA for the CDR3: TGTGCCTCTTCGGAGGGGGGGTCAGACTTGCAGCCCCAGCATTTT. Its protein is CASSEGGSDLQPQHF. Full variable domain (outside the CDR3, taken from reference TRBV19 and TRBJ1-5): DGGITQSPKYLFRKEGQNVTLSCEQNLNHDAMYWYRQDPGQGLRLIYYSQIVNDFQKGDIAEGYSVSREKKESFPLTVTSAQKNPTAFYLCASSEGGSDLQPQHFGDGTRLSIL.

The gene calls are TRBV9 and TRBJ2-1; perhaps TRBD2 as D (6 bases). V shed 0 bases and J shed 3 bases, with 13 bases lying between them. CDR3 length: 16 residues. Germline V gives CDR1 SGDLS, CDR2 YYNGEE. The CDR3 coding sequence is TGTGCCAGCAGCGTAGCGGCGGGACCTTACTACAATGAGCAGTTCTTC. This translates into CASSVAAGPYYNEQFF.

The chain employs TRBV28 and TRBJ1-5, with D uncertain. From germline, CDR1 is MDHEN and CDR2 SYDVKM. The CDR3 length is 15 residues. With 3 bases removed from V and 1 base from J, the gap between germline ends came to 10 bases. The CDR3 spells CASSFGDLSNQPQHF. The CDR3 region has the DNA TGTGCCAGCAGTTTCGGGGATTTGAGCAATCAGCCCCAGCATTTT.

The chain carries TRBV4-1 and TRBJ1-1; D perhaps matches TRBD1 (5 bases). Per the germline V gene, CDR1 is MGHRA and CDR2 is YSYEKL. Trimming took 4 bases from V and 1 from J, leaving 10 bases between them. The CDR3 consists of 14 residues. The CDR3 nucleotides read TGCGCCAGCAGCCCCCGGGACGGGAACACTGAAGCTTTCTTT. Its protein product is CASSPRDGNTEAFF.

The chain links TRBV6-1 to TRBJ2-7; possibly TRBD1 for D (5 bases). V was pared by 8 bases and J by 4 bases, with 15 bases between. Germline V gives CDR1 MNHNS, CDR2 SASEGT. CDR3 size: 13 residues. The CDR3 loop reads CASQNRRNYEQYF. The CDR3 DNA follows: TGTGCCAGCCAAAACAGGAGAAATTACGAGCAGTACTTC.

The chain links TRBV19 to TRBJ2-2, with TRBD1 as a possible D gene (6 bases). This CDR3 is built from 15 residues. Between the trimmed V and J ends, which lost 3 bases and 5 bases, there was a span of 13 bases. The V gene's germline CDR1 is LNHDA and CDR2 SQIVND (reference sequence). The chain's CDR3 is CASSIVRGGTGELFF. The DNA for the CDR3 is TGTGCCAGTAGTATTGTCAGGGGCGGAACCGGGGAGCTGTTTTTT.

The V gene is TRBV19, the J gene TRBJ1-5, with D possibly being TRBD1 (5 bases). The CDR3 has 14 residues. V was trimmed by 5 bases and J by 0 bases, leaving 8 bases between them. Germline V gene lookup returns CDR1 LNHDA and CDR2 SQIVND (reference sequence). The CDR3 region is CASSLGVSNQPQHF. CDR3 DNA: TGTGCCAGTAGTTTAGGGGTTAGCAATCAGCCCCAGCATTTT.

CDR3 loop: CSAWRETQYF. CDR3 DNA: TGCAGCGCCTGGCGGGAGACCCAGTACTTC. The chain employs TRBV29-1 and TRBJ2-5; no clear D. From germline, CDR1 is SQVTM and CDR2 ANQGSEA. V dropped 7 bases and J dropped 5 bases, with 8 bases sitting between them. The CDR3 is 10 amino acids.

With regard to this clone: Other DNA sequences in the same sample also yield this CDR3. The gene calls are TRBV5-6 and TRBJ1-5; D is uncertain. Germline CDR1 reads SGHDT; CDR2 reads YYEEEE. This CDR3 comprises 14 residues. Trimming removed 4 bases from V and 2 bases from J, with 10 bases in between. CDR3: CASSLHRGNQPQHF. The CDR3 DNA sequence: TGTGCCAGCAGCCTCCACCGGGGCAATCAGCCCCAGCATTTT.

The chain is built from TRBV6-1 and TRBJ2-2, with D perhaps TRBD2 (5 bases). The CDR3 is 16 residues long. The ends were cut back, 1 base at V and 7 bases at J, with 16 bases in the middle. Germline V gene lookup returns CDR1 MNHNS and CDR2 SASEGT. CDR3 sequence reads: CASSEVLAPYFGELFF. In DNA form, the CDR3 reads TGTGCCAGCAGTGAAGTCCTAGCTCCATACTTCGGGGAGCTGTTTTTT.

The chain carries TRBV29-1 and TRBJ2-7; TRBD1 matches at 9 bases. CDR3 length equals 13 residues. The V gene's germline CDR1 is SQVTM and CDR2 ANQGSEA. Trimming cost V 0 bases and J 4 bases; bases outside gene matches: 1. The CDR3 DNA reads as TGCAGCGTTGAAGAGGGACAGGGATACGAGCAGTACTTC. This encodes CSVEEGQGYEQYF.

This clone appeared once. The chain carries TRBV29-1 and TRBJ2-2, with no clear D. Germline loops: CDR1 SQVTM, CDR2 ANQGSEA. The CDR3 runs 13 residues. Trimming took off 7 bases at V and 4 bases at J, with 13 bases between the two ends. The CDR3 reads CSARSGGTGELFF. CDR3 coding DNA: TGCAGCGCCCGCTCCGGCGGCACCGGGGAGCTGTTTTTT.

The CDR3, as DNA: TGTGCCAGCAGCTTATCCCTCCGGGACATTAGCACAGATACGCAGTATTTT. This codes for CASSLSLRDISTDTQYF. V is TRBV7-9 and J is TRBJ2-3; a weak D match, TRBD1 (6 bases). Per germline, CDR1 SEHNR and CDR2 FQNEAQ (reference sequence). The CDR3 has 17 amino acids. Trimming took 2 bases from V and 0 from J, leaving 15 bases between them. Looking up the rest from reference TRBV7-9 and TRBJ2-3 gives the full variable domain: DTGVSQNPRHKITKRGQNVTFRCDPISEHNRLYWYRQTLGQGPEFLTYFQNEAQLEKSRLLSDRFSAERPKGSFSTLEIQRTEQGDSAMYLCASSLSLRDISTDTQYFGPGTRLTVL.

The table lists this clone with a few counts. Distinct nucleotide sequences in the sample also encode this CDR3. The V and J genes are TRBV13 and TRBJ2-5; D assignment may be TRBD1 or TRBD2 (5 bases each). This CDR3 is built from 12 residues. The V gene lost 6 bases and the J gene lost 4 bases, with 9 bases spanning the gap. CDR1 is PRHDT and CDR2 is FYEKMQ in the germline V gene (reference sequence). CDR3 DNA: TGTGCCAGCAGTGTGAGGGGAGAGACCCAGTACTTC. Translating gives CASSVRGETQYF.

The CDR3 DNA reads as TGTGCCAGCAGCTTAGCGGCGGGACTTCCTAACTATGGCTACACCTTC. Protein sequence: CASSLAAGLPNYGYTF. J is TRBJ1-2 and V is TRBV7-2; a possible D gene is TRBD1 (5 bases). This CDR3 spans 16 amino acids. Deletions cut 0 bases from V and 0 bases from J, with 11 bases between. The germline V gene encodes CDR1 SGHTA and CDR2 FQGNSA.

This clone has a single count. V and J are TRBV19 and TRBJ2-7; 7 nucleotides agree with TRBD1. CDR1 and CDR2 (germline): LNHDA, SQIVND (reference sequence). CDR3 size: 13 residues. The V gene end was trimmed by 9 bases and the J gene end by 5 bases; junction bases not matched to a gene: 10. The CDR3: CASGDRAWNEQYF. The CDR3 DNA is TGTGCCAGCGGTGACAGGGCTTGGAACGAGCAGTACTTC.

The rearrangement uses TRBV28 and TRBJ1-1, with 10 bases identical to TRBD1. Trimming took 9 bases from V and 5 from J; bases not matched to a gene: 6. The CDR3 is made up of 13 amino acids. Germline loops: CDR1 MDHEN, CDR2 SYDVKM. Written as DNA, the CDR3 is TGTGCCAGTAACCGGGACAGGGGAACTGAAGCTTTCTTT. Its translation: CASNRDRGTEAFF. The entire variable domain, with the rest obtained from reference TRBV28 and TRBJ1-1, is as follows: DVKVTQSSRYLVKRTGEKVFLECVQDMDHENMFWYRQDPGLGLRLIYFSYDVKMKEKGDIPEGYSVSREKKERFSLILESASTNQTSMYLCASNRDRGTEAFFGQGTRLTVV.

This chain joins TRBV5-4 and TRBJ2-1; D is uncertain. Trimming took off 4 bases at V and 0 bases at J, with 14 bases between the two ends. The CDR3 is made up of 16 amino acids. Germline lookup yields CDR1 SGHNT and CDR2 YYREEE (reference sequence). This CDR3 is CASSKPASYSYNEQFF. The CDR3, as DNA: TGTGCCAGCAGCAAACCCGCGAGCTACTCCTACAATGAGCAGTTCTTC.

The chain employs TRBV21-1 and TRBJ2-3; the table's D call of TRBD2 was not tested on the DNA. TRBV21-1 is a documented pseudogene. The CDR3 extends over 14 amino acids. CDR3 in amino acids: CASSRNGGTDTQYF. The CDR3, as DNA: TGTGCCAGCAGCAGGAACGGGGGGACAGATACGCAGTATTTT.

This chain connects TRBV27 to TRBJ2-2; 8 bases match TRBD2. The CDR3 totals 15 residues. Germline V gene data show CDR1 as MNHEY and CDR2 as SMNVEV (reference sequence). J lost 7 bases, V lost 5 bases, and 9 bases had no gene match. In nucleotides, the CDR3 is TGTGCCAGCAGTGGGGGACTAGGGGAGAACGGGGAGCTGTTTTTT. Its translation is CASSGGLGENGELFF.

Here the CDR3 reads CASSPEGQGPRSWGAFF. In DNA form, the CDR3 reads TGCGCCAGCAGCCCCGAGGGGCAGGGGCCTCGATCCTGGGGAGCTTTCTTT. This chain uses TRBV4-3 with TRBJ1-1; TRBD1 might be the D (6 bases). The CDR3 length is 17 residues. The germline CDR1 and CDR2 sequences are LGHNA and YSLEER. Trimming removed 4 bases at V and 10 bases at J, with 28 bases between.

The V gene is TRBV11-2, the J gene TRBJ2-1; perhaps D is TRBD1 or TRBD2 (5 bases each). The germline gives CDR1 SGHAT, CDR2 FQNNGV. The CDR3 extends over 15 amino acids. Between the trimmed V and J ends, which lost 2 bases and 8 bases, there was a span of 16 bases. The CDR3 DNA follows: TGTGCCAGCAGCTTAATGAGGGGTGAATTGGATGAGCAGTTCTTC. This gives the protein CASSLMRGELDEQFF. Looking up the rest from reference TRBV11-2 and TRBJ2-1 gives the full variable domain: EAGVAQSPRYKIIEKRQSVAFWCNPISGHATLYWYQQILGQGPKLLIQFQNNGVVDDSQLPKDRFSAERLKGVDSTLKIQPAKLEDSAVYLCASSLMRGELDEQFFGPGTRLTVL.

The rearrangement uses TRBV10-3 and TRBJ2-1; D ambiguous. The CDR3 runs 12 residues. Trimming removed 5 bases at V and 6 bases at J, with 8 bases between. Germline CDR1 and CDR2: ENHRY and SYGVKD. CDR3 coding DNA: TGTGCCATCAGTCCTTTGCGCAATGAGCAGTTCTTC. Protein product: CAISPLRNEQFF.

The chain employs TRBV27 and TRBJ1-1; maybe TRBD1 (5 bases). In germline, CDR1 is MNHEY, CDR2 SMNVEV (reference sequence). The germline V and J ends were trimmed by 6 bases and 7 bases, with 12 bases remaining between them. This CDR3 region has 12 residues. Here the CDR3 reads CASSPGEDEAFF. The CDR3, as DNA: TGTGCCAGCAGCCCGGGGGAGGATGAAGCTTTCTTT.

This rearrangement joins TRBV28 to TRBJ2-7; D unresolved. Germline V CDR1 and CDR2: MDHEN, SYDVKM. This CDR3 is built from 18 residues. The V end lost 3 bases, the J end lost 4 bases, and 25 bases lay between the germline ends. The CDR3 spells CASSFPTSRHPDLYEQYF. The CDR3 bases are TGTGCCAGCAGTTTCCCGACCTCCAGGCACCCTGACTTGTACGAGCAGTACTTC.

The chain has TRBV18 and TRBJ1-1; possible D gene TRBD1, 6 bases. CDR3 length equals 13 residues. Germline assignment: CDR1 KGHSH and CDR2 LQKENI. Trimming shortened V by 3 bases and J by 8 bases, and 13 bases separated the two germline ends. The CDR3 DNA sequence: TGTGCCAGCTCACCGGACAGAAACGAAGAAGCTTTCTTT. Its protein is CASSPDRNEEAFF.

V is TRBV10-3 and J is TRBJ2-1; 11 bases are shared with TRBD2. Trimming cost V 5 bases and J 7 bases; bases outside gene matches: 7. Germline CDR1 and CDR2: ENHRY and SYGVKD. The CDR3 contains 15 residues. CDR3 amino acids: CAISISGRAGNEQFF. CDR3 nucleotide sequence: TGTGCCATCAGTATTAGCGGGAGGGCCGGAAATGAGCAGTTCTTC.